The TCR beta chain under discussion was sequenced for a study of early T cells in non-severe SARS-CoV-2 infection. TCRdb itself ran the 5' RACE reads through MiXCR, one entry per CDR3 protein. This table holds 61,000 or so distinct CDR3 sequences, approximately 12% found once. Trimming removed 3 bases at V and 1 base at J, with 13 bases between. This CDR3 comprises 16 residues. The germline V gene has CDR1 SGHVS and CDR2 FQNEAQ. The table lists this clonotype with many counts. The J gene is TRBJ2-1, the V gene TRBV7-8; D is uncertain. Sequenced here: whole blood, sampled at baseline. This receptor was taken from an adult who was a healthcare worker with PCR-confirmed SARS-CoV-2 infection or an uninfected control (not recorded which). The donor label of this sample is uncertain. The DNA of the CDR3 is TGTGCCAGCAGCTTCGGTAACAGAGGTTCCTACAATGAGCAGTTCTTC. This translates into CASSFGNRGSYNEQFF.